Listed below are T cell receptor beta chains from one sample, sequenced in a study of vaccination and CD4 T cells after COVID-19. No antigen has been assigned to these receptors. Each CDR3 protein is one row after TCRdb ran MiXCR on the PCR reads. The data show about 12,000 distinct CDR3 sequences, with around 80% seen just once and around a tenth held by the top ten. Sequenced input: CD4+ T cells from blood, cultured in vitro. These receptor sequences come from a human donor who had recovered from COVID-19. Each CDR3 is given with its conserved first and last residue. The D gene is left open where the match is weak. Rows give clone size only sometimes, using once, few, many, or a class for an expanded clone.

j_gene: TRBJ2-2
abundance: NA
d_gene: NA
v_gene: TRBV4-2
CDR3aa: CASSQGGALTKDAMNTGELFF
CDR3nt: TGTGCCAGCAGCCAAGGGGGAGCCCTCACGAAGGACGCTATGAACACCGGGGAGCTGTTTTTT

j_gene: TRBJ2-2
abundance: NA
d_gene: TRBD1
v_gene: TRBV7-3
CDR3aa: CASSSGQAVGELFF
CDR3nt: TGTGCCAGCAGCTCAGGACAGGCGGTCGGGGAGCTGTTTTTT

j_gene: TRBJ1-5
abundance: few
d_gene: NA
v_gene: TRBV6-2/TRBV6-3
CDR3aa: CASSYSASSQPQHF
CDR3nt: TGTGCCAGCAGTTACTCTGCGTCCTCACAGCCCCAGCATTTT

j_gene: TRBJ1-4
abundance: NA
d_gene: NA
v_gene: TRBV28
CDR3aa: CASSLRGINEKLFF
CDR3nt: TGTGCCAGCAGTTTGAGGGGGATTAATGAAAAACTGTTTTTT

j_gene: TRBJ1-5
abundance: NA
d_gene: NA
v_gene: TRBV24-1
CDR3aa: CATSDSQGGFGNQPQHF
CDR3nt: TGTGCCACCAGTGATTCCCAGGGTGGGTTTGGTAATCAGCCCCAGCATTTT

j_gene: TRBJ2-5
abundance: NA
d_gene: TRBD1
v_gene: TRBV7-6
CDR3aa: CASSSQQGVPEETQYF
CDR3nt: TGTGCCAGCAGTTCTCAACAGGGGGTCCCGGAAGAGACCCAGTACTTC

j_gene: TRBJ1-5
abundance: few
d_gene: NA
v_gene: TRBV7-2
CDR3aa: CASSKGPNQPQHF
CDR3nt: TGTGCCAGCAGCAAGGGTCCTAATCAGCCCCAGCATTTT

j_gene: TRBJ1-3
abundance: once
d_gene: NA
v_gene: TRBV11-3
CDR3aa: CASSLGRGSGNTIYF
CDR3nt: TGTGCCAGCAGCTTAGGACGGGGTTCTGGAAACACCATATATTTT

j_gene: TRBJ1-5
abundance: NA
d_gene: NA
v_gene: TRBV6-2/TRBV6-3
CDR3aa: CASSSGSLSNQPQHF
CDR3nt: TGTGCCAGCAGTTCCGGGAGCCTTAGCAATCAGCCCCAGCATTTT

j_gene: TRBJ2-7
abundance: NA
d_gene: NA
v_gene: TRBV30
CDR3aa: CAWGGGQFGPAYEQYF
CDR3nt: TGTGCCTGGGGCGGAGGACAGTTTGGTCCGGCCTACGAGCAGTACTTC

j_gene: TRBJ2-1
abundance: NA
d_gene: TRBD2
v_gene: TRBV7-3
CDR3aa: CASSPSLAGFYNEQFF
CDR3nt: TGTGCCAGCAGCCCCTCGCTAGCGGGATTCTACAATGAGCAGTTCTTC

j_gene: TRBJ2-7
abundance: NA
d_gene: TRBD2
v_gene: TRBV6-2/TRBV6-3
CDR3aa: CASSYSMLAGSYEQYF
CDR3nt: TGTGCCAGCAGTTACTCGATGCTAGCGGGTTCCTACGAGCAGTACTTC

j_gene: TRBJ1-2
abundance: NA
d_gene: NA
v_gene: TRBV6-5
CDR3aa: CASSSLTGTYGYTF
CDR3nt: TGTGCCAGCAGTTCCCTGACAGGAACCTATGGCTACACCTTC

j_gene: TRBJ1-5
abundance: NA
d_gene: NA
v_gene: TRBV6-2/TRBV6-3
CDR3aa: CASTKGRRPDPGGQPQHF
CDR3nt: TGTGCCAGCACTAAGGGCCGGAGGCCCGACCCCGGGGGTCAGCCCCAGCATTTT

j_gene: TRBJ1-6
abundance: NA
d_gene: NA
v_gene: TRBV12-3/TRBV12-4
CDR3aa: CASWGDTYNSPLHF
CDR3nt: TGTGCCAGCTGGGGCGACACCTATAATTCACCCCTCCACTTT

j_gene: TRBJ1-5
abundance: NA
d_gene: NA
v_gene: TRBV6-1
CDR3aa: CASSEAGGNQPPHF
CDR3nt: TGTGCTAGCAGTGAAGCCGGGGGCAATCAGCCCCCGCATTTT

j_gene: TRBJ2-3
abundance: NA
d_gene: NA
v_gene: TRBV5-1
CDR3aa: CASSLGRNTQYF
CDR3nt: TGCGCCAGCAGCTTGGGTCGGAATACGCAGTATTTT

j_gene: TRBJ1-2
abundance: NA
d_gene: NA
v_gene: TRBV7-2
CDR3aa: CASSLSGTPIWGGYTF
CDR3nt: TGTGCCAGCAGCTTATCCGGGACACCGATTTGGGGTGGCTACACCTTC

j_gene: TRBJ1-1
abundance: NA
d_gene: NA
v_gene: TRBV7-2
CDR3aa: CASSRGGEAFF
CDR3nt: TGTGCCAGCAGCCGAGGGGGGGAAGCTTTCTTT

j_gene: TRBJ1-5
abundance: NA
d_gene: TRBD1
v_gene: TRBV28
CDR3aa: CASLGLSTGGETYSNQPQHF
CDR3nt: TGTGCCTCTCTCGGTCTCTCGACAGGGGGCGAGACATATAGCAATCAGCCCCAGCATTTT

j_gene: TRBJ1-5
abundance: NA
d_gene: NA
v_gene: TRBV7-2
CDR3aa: CASSSRTGGYQPQHF
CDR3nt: TGTGCCAGCAGCTCGCGGACCGGCGGGTATCAGCCCCAGCATTTT

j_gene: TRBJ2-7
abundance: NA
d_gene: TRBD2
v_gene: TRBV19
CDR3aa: CASSIGTSGTDEQYF
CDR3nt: TGTGCCAGTAGTATTGGGACTAGCGGGACAGACGAGCAGTACTTC

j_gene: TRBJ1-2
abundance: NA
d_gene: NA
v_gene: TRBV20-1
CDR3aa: CSARRTGGYTF
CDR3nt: TGCAGTGCTAGACGAACGGGGGGCTACACCTTC

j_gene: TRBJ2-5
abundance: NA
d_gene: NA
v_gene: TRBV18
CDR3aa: CASSPPPVQETQYF
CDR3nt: TGTGCCAGCTCACCACCGCCGGTGCAAGAGACCCAGTACTTC

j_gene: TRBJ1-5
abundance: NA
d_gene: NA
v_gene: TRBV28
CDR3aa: CASSFGVEGRGQPQHF
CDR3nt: TGTGCCAGCAGTTTCGGGGTAGAGGGGCGCGGACAGCCCCAGCATTTT

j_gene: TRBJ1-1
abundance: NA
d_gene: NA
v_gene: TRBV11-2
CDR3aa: CASSLDWRALGTEAFF
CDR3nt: TGTGCCAGCAGCTTAGATTGGAGGGCCCTGGGTACTGAAGCTTTCTTT

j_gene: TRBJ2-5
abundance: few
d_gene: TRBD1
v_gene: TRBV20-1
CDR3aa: CSATGTGGHQETQYF
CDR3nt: TGCAGTGCTACAGGGACAGGGGGCCATCAAGAGACCCAGTACTTC

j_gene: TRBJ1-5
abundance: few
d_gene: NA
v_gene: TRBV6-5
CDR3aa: CASSYEGGASNQPQHF
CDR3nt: TGTGCCAGCAGTTACGAAGGGGGGGCTAGCAATCAGCCCCAGCATTTT

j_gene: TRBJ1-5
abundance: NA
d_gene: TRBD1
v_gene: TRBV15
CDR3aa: CATSRDPRDRSNQPQHF
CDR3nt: TGTGCCACCAGCAGAGATCCCAGGGACAGATCCAATCAGCCCCAGCATTTT

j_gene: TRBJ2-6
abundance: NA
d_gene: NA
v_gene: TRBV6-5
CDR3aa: CASSYSSRNSGANVLTF
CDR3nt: TGTGCCAGCAGTTACTCTAGCAGAAACTCTGGGGCCAACGTCCTGACTTTC

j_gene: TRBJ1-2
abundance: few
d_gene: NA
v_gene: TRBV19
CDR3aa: CAAATVGFGLYGYTF
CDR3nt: TGTGCCGCCGCTACTGTGGGTTTTGGACTTTATGGCTACACCTTC

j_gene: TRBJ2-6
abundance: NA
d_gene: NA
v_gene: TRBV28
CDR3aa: CASSRTVGANVLTF
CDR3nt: TGTGCCAGCAGTCGGACGGTTGGGGCCAACGTCCTGACTTTC

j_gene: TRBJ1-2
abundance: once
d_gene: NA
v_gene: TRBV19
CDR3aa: CASSIGLQNGYTF
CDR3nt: TGTGCCAGTAGTATAGGTTTGCAGAATGGCTACACCTTC

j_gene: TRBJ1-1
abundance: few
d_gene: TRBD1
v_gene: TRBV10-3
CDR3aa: CAISARDSNSNTEAFF
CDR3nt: TGTGCCATCAGTGCCCGGGACAGCAACTCGAACACTGAAGCTTTCTTT

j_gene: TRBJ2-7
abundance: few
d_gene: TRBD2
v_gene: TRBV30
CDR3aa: CACREGRYEQYF
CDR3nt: TGTGCCTGTCGGGAGGGCCGGTACGAGCAGTACTTC

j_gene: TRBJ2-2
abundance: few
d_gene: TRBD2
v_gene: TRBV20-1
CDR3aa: CSATGLVGTGELFF
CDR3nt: TGCAGTGCTACCGGACTAGTGGGCACCGGGGAGCTGTTTTTT

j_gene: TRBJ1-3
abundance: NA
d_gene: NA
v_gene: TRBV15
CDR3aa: CATSRDPSGNTIYF
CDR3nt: TGTGCCACCAGCAGAGATCCCTCTGGAAACACCATATATTTT

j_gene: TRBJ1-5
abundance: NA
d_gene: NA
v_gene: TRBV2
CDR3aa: CASSEDRRDQPQHF
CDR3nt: TGTGCCAGCAGTGAAGACAGGCGGGATCAGCCCCAGCATTTT

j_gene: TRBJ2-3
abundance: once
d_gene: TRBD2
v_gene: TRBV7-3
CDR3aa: CASSLGLAADTQYF
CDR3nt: TGTGCCAGCAGCTTAGGACTAGCAGCAGATACGCAGTATTTT

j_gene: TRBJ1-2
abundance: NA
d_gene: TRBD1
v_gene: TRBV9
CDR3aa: CATFGQGCGYTF
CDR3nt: TGTGCCACCTTTGGACAGGGGTGCGGCTACACCTTC

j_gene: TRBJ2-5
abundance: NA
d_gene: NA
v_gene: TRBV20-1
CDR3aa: CSAANHGRRETQYF
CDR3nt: TGCAGTGCCGCCAATCATGGGAGGAGGGAGACCCAGTACTTC

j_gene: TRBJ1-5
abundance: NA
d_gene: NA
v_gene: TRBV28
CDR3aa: CASSPGRTYSNQPQHF
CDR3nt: TGTGCCAGCAGTCCCGGACGGACCTATAGCAATCAGCCCCAGCATTTT

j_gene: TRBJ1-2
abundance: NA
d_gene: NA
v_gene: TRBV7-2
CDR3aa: CASSLGPNRDYGYTF
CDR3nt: TGTGCCAGCAGCTTAGGGCCCAATCGGGACTATGGCTACACCTTC

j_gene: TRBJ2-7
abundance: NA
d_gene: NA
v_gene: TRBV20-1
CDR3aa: CSASGGSEGSYEQYF
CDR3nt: TGCAGTGCTAGTGGGGGGTCAGAGGGGTCCTACGAGCAGTACTTC

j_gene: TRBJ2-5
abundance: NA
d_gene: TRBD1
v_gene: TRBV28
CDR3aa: CASSPPGQGAETQYF
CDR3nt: TGTGCCAGCAGTCCACCGGGACAGGGTGCAGAGACCCAGTACTTC

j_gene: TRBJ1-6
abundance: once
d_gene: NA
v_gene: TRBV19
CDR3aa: CASSEVVMASPLHF
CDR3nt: TGTGCCAGTAGTGAGGTTGTTATGGCTTCACCCCTCCACTTT

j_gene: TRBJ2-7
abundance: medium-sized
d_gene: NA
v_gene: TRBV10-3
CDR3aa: CAISEASFYEQYF
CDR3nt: TGTGCCATCAGTGAGGCTAGCTTCTACGAGCAGTACTTC

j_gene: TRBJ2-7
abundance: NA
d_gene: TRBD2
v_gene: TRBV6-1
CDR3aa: CASSGSGSSYEQYF
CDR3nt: TGTGCCAGCAGTGGTAGCGGGAGCTCCTACGAGCAGTACTTC

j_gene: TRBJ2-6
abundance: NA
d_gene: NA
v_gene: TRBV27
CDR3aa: CASSYWSSGANVLTF
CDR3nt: TGTGCCAGCAGTTATTGGAGCTCTGGGGCCAACGTCCTGACTTTC

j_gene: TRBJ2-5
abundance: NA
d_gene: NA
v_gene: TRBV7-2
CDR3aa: CASSQTGTQETQYF
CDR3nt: TGTGCCAGCAGCCAGACCGGGACTCAAGAGACCCAGTACTTC